Sequencing of this TCR beta chain was carried out in a study of blood T cell repertoires in COVID-19 (dated by TCRdb to about 2020). Turning to the overall study: Collaborator samples came from the United States, Italy and Spain and covered acute and convalescent phases of COVID-19. The material from the prospective study consisted of cDNA or gDNA derived from T cells, B-cell-depleted T cells, or PBMCs. Where HLA class I and class II types were available, the types were taken from metadata supplied by the sample provider, not from assay-based typing. The repertoires were made available in a free public database intended to serve as a resource for research on the immune response to SARS-CoV-2. Subjects who had been exposed to COVID-19, were actively infected with it, or had recovered from it provided the deeply sampled blood TCRbeta repertoires that made up the dataset. The sample metadata nearly always contained a de-identified subject ID, COVID-19 status, age in years and sex. Samples were obtained from the ongoing ImmuneRACE study (first 160 participants) and from about 1,300 subjects provided by 6 global collaborators. Beyond this particular receptor, the publication reports: Clinical and demographic metadata were provided uncurated, with the amount varying by source and participant.

The collaborating institutions used their own protocols to collect whole blood in K2EDTA tubes. For TCRbeta analysis, collaborators shipped samples in one of three forms: frozen whole blood, isolated PBMCs, or DNA extracted from either of those sample types. Of note for this clone: Which antigen it targets is not known. No qualities accompany the bases; no much larger clone lies one base away.

TCRbeta CDR3 regions were amplified from genomic DNA by means of the immunoSEQ Assay, a bias-controlled multiplex PCR. Concerning the study's data processing: The number of nucleated cells in each sample was estimated from the amplification of reference gene primers within the assay. To quantify the absolute abundance of each unique TCRbeta CDR3 rearrangement, sequence reads were collapsed and filtered. For each sample, productive Simpson clonality was calculated by taking the square root of Simpson's diversity index across productive rearrangements. TCRdb limited this immuneACCESS table to in-frame rearrangements with V and J called. A share of clones is missing; checked studies link under half to unresolved V genes, and the rest is unexplained. That table gives V, J and clone size, and the DNA gave D and trimming. This sample holds around 100,000 clones; more than 75% were observed only once. Of the sample, approximately 5% falls within the top ten clones.

The CDR3 starts with the cysteine, ends with the phenylalanine, and has 15 residues. Just CDR3 DNA is preserved here, 45 bases in frame from base 1. Taken from the germline V gene, the CDR1 and CDR2 loops are SGHRS and YFSETQ. V loses 0 bases at its end and J loses 7 bases; junction bases beyond the gene matches: 9. This receptor chain uses TRBV5-1 and TRBJ2-7; 8 nucleotides in the junction match TRBD2. The sample comprised peripheral blood. The receptor was derived from a woman older than 75 with acute or convalescent COVID-19. The DNA sequence is as follows: TGCGCCAGCAGCTTGGAACTAGCGGCCCGGGGAGAGCAGTACTTC. Translated, it gives CASSLELAARGEQYF.